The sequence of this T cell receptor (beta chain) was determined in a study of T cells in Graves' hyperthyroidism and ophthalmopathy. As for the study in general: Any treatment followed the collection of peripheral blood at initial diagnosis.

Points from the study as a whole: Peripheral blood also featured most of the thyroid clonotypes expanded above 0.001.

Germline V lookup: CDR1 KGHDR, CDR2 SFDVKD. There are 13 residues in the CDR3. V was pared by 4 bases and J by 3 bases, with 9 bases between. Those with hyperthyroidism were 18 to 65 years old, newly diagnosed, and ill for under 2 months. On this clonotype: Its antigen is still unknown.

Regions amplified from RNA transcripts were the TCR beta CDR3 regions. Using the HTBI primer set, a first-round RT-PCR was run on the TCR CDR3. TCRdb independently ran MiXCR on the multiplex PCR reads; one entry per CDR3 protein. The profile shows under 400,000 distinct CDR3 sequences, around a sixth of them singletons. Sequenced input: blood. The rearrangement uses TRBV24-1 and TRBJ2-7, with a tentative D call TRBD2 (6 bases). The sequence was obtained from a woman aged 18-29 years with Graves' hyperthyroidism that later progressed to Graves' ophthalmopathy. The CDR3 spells CATSDSGSYEQYF. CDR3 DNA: TGTGCCACCAGTGACTCCGGGAGCTACGAGCAGTACTTC.